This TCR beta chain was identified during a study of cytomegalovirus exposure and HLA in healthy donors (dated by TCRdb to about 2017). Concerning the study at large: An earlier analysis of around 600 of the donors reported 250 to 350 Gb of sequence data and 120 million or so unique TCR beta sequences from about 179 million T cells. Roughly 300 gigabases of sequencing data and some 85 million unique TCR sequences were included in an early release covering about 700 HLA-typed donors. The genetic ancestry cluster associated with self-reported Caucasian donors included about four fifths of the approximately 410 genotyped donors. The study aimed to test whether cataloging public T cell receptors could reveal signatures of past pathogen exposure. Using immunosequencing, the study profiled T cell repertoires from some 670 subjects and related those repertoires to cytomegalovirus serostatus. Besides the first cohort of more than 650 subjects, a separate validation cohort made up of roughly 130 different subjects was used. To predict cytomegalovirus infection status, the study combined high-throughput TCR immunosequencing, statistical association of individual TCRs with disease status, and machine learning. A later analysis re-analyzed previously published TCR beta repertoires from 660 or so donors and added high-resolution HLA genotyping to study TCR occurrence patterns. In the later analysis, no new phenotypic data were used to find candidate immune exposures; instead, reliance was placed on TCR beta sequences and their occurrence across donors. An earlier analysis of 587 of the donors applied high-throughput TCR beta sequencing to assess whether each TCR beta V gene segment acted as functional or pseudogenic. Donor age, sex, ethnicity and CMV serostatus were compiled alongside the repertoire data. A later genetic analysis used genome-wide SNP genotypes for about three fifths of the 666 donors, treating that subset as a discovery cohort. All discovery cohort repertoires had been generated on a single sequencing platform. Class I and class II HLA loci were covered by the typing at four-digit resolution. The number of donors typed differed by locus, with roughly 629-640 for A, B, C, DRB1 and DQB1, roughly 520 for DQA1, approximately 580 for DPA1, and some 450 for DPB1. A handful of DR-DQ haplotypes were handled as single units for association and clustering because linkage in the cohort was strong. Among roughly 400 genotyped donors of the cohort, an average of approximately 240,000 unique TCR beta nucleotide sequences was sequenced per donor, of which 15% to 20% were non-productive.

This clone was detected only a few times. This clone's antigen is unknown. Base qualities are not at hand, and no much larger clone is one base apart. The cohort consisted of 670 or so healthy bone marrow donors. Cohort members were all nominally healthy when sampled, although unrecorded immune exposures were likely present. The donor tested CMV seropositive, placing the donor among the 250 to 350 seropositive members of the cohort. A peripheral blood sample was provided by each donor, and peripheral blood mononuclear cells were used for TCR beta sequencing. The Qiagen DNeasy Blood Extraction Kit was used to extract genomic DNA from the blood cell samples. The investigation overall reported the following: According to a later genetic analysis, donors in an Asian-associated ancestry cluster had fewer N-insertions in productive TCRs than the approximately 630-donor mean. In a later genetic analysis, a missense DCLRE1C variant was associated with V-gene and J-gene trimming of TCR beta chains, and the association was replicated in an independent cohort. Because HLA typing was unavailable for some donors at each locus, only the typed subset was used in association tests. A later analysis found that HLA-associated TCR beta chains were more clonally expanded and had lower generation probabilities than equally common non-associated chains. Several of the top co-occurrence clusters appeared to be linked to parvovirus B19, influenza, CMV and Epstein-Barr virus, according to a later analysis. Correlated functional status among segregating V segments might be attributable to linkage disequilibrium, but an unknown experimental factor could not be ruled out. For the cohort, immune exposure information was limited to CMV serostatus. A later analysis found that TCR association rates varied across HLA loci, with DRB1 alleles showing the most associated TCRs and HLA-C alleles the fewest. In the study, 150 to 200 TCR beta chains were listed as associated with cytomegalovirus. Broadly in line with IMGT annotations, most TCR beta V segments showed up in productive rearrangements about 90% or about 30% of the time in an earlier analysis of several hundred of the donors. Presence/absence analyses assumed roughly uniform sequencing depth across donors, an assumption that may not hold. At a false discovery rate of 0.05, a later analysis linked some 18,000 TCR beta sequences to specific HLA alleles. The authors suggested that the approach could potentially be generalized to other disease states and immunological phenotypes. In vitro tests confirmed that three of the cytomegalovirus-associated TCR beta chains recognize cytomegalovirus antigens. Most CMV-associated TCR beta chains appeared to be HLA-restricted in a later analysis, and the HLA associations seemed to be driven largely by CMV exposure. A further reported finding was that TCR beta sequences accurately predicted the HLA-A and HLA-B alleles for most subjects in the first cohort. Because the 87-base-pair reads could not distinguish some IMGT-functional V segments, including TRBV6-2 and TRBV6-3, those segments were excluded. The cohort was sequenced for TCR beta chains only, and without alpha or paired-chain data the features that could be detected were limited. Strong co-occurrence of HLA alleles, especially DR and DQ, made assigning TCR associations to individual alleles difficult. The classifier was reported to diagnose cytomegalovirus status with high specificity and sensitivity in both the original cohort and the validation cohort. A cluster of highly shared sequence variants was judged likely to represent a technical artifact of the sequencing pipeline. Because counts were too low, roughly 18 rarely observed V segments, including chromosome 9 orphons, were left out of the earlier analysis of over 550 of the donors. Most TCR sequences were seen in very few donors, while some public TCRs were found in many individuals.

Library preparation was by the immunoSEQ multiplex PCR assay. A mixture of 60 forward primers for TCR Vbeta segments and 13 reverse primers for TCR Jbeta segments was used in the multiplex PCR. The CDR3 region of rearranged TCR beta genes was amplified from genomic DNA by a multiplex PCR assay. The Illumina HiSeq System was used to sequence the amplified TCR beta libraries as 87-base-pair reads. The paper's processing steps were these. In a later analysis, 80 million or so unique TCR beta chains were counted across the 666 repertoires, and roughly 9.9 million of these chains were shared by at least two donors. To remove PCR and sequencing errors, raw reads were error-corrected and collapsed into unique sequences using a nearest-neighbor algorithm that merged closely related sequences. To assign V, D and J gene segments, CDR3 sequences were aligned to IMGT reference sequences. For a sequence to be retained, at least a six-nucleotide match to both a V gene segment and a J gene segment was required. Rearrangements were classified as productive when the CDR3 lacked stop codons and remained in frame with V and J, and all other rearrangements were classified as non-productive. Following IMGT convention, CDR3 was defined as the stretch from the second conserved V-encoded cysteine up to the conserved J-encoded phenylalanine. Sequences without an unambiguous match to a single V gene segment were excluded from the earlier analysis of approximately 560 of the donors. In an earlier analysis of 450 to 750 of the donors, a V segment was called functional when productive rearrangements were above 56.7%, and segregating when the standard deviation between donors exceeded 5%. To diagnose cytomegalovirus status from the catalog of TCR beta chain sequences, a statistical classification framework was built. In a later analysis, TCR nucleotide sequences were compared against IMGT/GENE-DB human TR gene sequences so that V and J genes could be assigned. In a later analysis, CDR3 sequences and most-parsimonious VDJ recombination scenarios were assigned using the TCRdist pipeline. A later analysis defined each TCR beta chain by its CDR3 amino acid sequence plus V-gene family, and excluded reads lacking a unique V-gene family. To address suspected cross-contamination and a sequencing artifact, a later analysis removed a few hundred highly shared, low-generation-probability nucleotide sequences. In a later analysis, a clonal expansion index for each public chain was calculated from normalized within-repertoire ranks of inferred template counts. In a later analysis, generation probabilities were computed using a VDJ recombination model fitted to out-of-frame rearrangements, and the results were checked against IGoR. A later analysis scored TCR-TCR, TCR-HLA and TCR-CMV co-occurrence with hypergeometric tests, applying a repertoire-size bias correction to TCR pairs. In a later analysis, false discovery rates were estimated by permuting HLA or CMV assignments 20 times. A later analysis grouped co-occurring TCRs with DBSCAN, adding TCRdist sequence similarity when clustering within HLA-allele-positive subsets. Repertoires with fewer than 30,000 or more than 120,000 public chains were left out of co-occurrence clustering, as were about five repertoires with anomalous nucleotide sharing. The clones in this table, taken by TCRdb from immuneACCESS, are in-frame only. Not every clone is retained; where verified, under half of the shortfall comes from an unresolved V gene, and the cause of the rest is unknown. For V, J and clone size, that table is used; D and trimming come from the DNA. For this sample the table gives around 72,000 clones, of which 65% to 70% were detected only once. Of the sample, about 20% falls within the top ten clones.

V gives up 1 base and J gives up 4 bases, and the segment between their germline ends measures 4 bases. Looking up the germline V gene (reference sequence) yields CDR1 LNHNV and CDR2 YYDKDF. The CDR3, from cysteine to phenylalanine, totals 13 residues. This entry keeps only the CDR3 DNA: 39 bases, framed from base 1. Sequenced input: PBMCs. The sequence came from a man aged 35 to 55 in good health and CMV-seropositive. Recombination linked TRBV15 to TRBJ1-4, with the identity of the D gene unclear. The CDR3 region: CATSRALNEKLFF. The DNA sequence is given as TGTGCCACCAGCAGAGCCCTTAATGAAAAACTGTTTTTT. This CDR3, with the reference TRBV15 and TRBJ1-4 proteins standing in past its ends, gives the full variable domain DAMVIQNPRYQVTQFGKPVTLSCSQTLNHNVMYWYQQKSSQAPKLLFHYYDKDFNNEADTPDNFQSRRPNTSFCFLDIRSPGLGDTAMYLCATSRALNEKLFFGSGTQLSVL.